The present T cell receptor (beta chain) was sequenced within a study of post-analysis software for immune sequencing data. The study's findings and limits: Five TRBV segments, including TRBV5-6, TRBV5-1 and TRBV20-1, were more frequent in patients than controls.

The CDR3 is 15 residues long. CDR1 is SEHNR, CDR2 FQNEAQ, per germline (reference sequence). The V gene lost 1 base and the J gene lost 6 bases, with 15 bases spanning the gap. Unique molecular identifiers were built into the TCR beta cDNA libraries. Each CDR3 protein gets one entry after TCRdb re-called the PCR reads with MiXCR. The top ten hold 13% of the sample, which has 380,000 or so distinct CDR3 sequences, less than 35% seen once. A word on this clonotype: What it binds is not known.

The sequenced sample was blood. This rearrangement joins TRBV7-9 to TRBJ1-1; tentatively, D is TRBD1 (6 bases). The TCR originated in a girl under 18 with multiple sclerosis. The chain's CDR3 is CASSLDPRQVPEAFF. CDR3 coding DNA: TGTGCCAGCAGCTTAGACCCTAGACAGGTACCTGAAGCTTTCTTT.